A single T cell receptor (beta chain) is shown here with its context. The antigen is not known. The sample is drawn from a study of PD-1 blockade in classical Hodgkin lymphoma. As for the study in general: Once every 2 weeks, patients received intravenous nivolumab at 3 mg/kg. Notes on the study in general: There was a significant rise in CD4+ TCR diversity by C4D1, with no such rise for CD8+. Reports described newly diagnosed patients as having lower baseline TCR diversity than healthy donors.

In every patient, relapse followed autologous stem cell transplantation, while exposure to brentuximab vedotin differed. Assay used: immunoSEQ multiplex PCR; TCRdb lists only in-frame clones, some missing. The sample has more than 90,000 clones, 80% to 90% seen once. The clonotype was recovered from a human donor with classical Hodgkin lymphoma. This material consisted of peripheral blood mononuclear cells (PBMCs), taken before the second cycle of nivolumab.

The chain's CDR3 is CAISGQGVLDGYTF. CDR3 nucleotides: TGTGCCATCTCTGGACAGGGGGTATTGGATGGCTACACCTTC. J is TRBJ1-2 and V is TRBV10-3, with 10 bases identical to TRBD1. The V segment lost 8 bases and the J segment 6 bases; nucleotides outside the gene matches: 9. CDR1 is ENHRY and CDR2 is SYGVKD in the germline V gene. This CDR3 has 14 amino acids.